This T cell receptor (beta chain) was recovered during a study of cytomegalovirus exposure and HLA in healthy donors. The CDR3 sequence is 13 residues long. The V end lost 3 bases, the J end lost 5 bases, and 7 bases lay between the germline ends. Germline V gene sequence: CDR1 LNHDA, CDR2 SQIVND (reference sequence). Turning to this clone: Its target is not known.

The PCR employed 60 Vbeta primers together with 13 Jbeta primers. This table comes from immunoSEQ multiplex PCR, and its TCRdb copy is limited to in-frame clones, with some not included. The table lists under 200,000 clones, 80% to 90% of them singletons. Study-level points and caveats: A later analysis appeared to link common viral pathogens to several of the most significant clusters.

The receptor was isolated from a man aged 18 to 29 in good health and CMV-seropositive. This chain connects TRBV19 to TRBJ1-4; D is possibly TRBD1 (6 bases). The sequencing input was PBMCs. As DNA, the CDR3 is TGTGCCAGTAGTATTCAGGGGAATGAAAAACTGTTTTTT. As protein: CASSIQGNEKLFF.